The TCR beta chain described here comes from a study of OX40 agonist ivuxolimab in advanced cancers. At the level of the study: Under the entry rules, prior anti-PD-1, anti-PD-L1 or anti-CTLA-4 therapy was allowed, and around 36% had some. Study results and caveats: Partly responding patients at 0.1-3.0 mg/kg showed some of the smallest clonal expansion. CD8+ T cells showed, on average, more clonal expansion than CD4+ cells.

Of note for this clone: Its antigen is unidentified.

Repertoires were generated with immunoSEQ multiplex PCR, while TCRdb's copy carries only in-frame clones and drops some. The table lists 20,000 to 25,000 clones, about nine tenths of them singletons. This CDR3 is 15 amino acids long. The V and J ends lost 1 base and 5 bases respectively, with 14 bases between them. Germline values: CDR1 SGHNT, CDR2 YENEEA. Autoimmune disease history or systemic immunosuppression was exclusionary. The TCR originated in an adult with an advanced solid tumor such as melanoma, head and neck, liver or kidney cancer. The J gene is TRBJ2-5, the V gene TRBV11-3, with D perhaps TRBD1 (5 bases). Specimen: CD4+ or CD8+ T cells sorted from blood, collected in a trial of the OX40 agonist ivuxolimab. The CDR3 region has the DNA TGTGCCAGCAGCTTAGGGACCGTCAAGGGGGAGACCCAGTACTTC. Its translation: CASSLGTVKGETQYF.